The sequence of this T cell receptor beta chain was determined in a study of blood T cell repertoires in COVID-19. Across the study: COVID-19 samples collected from the United States, Italy and Spain covered acute and convalescent phases. T cells, B-cell-depleted T cells, or PBMCs provided the cDNA or gDNA that served as material.

The CDR3 has 13 residues. Germline CDR1 reads SGHRS; CDR2 reads YFSETQ. Trimming took 4 bases from V and 4 from J, leaving 9 bases between them. Original processing methods: Cell counts per sample came from amplifying reference gene primers. TCRdb keeps only in-frame clones here, not all; method: immunoSEQ multiplex PCR. V, J and clone size are those of that table, while D and trimming were read from the DNA. The data contain 150,000 to 200,000 clones, under 95% of them seen just once; the ten biggest clones take up about 18%. The sample taken for sequencing was peripheral blood. The receptor's source is a man aged 60 to 75 with active or convalescent COVID-19. This chain links TRBV5-1 with TRBJ1-3; no definite D call. CDR3 in amino acids: CASSRTQGNTIYF. Written as DNA, the CDR3 is TGCGCCAGCAGCCGCACCCAGGGAAACACCATATATTTT.